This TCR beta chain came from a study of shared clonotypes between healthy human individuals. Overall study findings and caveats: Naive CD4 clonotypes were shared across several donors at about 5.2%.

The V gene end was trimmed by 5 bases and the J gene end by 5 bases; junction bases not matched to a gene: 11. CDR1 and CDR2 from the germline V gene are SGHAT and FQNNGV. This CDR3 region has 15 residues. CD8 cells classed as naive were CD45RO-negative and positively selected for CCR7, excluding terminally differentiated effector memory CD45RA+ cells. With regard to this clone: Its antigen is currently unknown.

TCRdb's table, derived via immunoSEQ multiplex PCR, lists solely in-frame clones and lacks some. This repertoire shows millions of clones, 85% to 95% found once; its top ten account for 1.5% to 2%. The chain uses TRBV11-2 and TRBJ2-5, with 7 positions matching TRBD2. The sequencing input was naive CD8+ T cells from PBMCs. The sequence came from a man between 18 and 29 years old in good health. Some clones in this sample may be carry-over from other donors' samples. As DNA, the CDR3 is TGTGCCAGCAGCCGCCGGGGAGGGAGAATCGAGACCCAGTACTTC. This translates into CASSRRGGRIETQYF.